The 17 T cell receptor beta chains below all came from one sample that was sequenced in a study of cytomegalovirus exposure and HLA in healthy donors. Researchers ran the PCR with 60 Vbeta and 13 Jbeta primers. TCRdb's copy holds only in-frame clones and misses some; the assay was immunoSEQ multiplex PCR. The table records fewer than 200,000 clones, under 80% of them present only once. Sequencing was done on a sample of PBMCs. These receptors originate from a man aged 35-49 years in good health and CMV-seronegative.

The rearrangement links TRBV4-3 to TRBJ1-4; 9 bases map to TRBD1. CDR1 LGHNA and CDR2 YSLEER come from the germline V gene. J gave up 11 bases and V 1 base, and 5 bases lay outside the gene matches. The CDR3 has 14 amino acids. In DNA, the CDR3 is TGCGCCAGCAGCCAAGTGGACAGGGGAGGGAAACTGTTTTTT. This sequence encodes CASSQVDRGGKLFF.

The chain links TRBV7-6 to TRBJ2-5, with 7 bases that match TRBD2. Germline trimming cut 1 base from V and 5 bases from J; bases unmatched to any gene: 7. The CDR3 extends over 15 amino acids. Germline-derived CDR1 and CDR2 are SGHVS and FNYEAQ. CDR3 bases: TGTGCCAGCAGCTTAGTTCGGGGGGTGCGGGAGACCCAGTACTTC. It specifies CASSLVRGVRETQYF.

In this sample, this clone turned up a few times. The chain couples TRBV5-4 to TRBJ2-2; no reliable D call. This CDR3 spans 13 amino acids. V lost 0 bases and J lost 4, with 4 bases in between. Germline V gene sequence: CDR1 SGHNT, CDR2 YYREEE (reference sequence). The CDR3 protein is CASSLELTGELFF. In DNA form, the CDR3 reads TGTGCCAGCAGCTTGGAACTCACCGGGGAGCTGTTTTTT. Supplemented by reference TRBV5-4 and TRBJ2-2, the full variable domain reads ETGVTQSPTHLIKTRGQQVTLRCSSQSGHNTVSWYQQALGQGPQFIFQYYREEENGRGNFPPRFSGLQFPNYSSELNVNALELDDSALYLCASSLELTGELFFGEGSRLTVL.

The rearrangement joins TRBV28 to TRBJ2-7; TRBD1 is a possible D gene (6 bases). The CDR3 is 14 amino acids. CDR1 and CDR2 (germline): MDHEN, SYDVKM. The germline V and J ends were trimmed by 5 bases and 7 bases, with 18 bases remaining between them. CDR3: CASSGGHRPGEQYF. Written as DNA, the CDR3 is TGTGCCAGCAGTGGGGGACACCGACCGGGAGAGCAGTACTTC. The whole variable domain, remainder taken from reference TRBV28 and TRBJ2-7, is DVKVTQSSRYLVKRTGEKVFLECVQDMDHENMFWYRQDPGLGLRLIYFSYDVKMKEKGDIPEGYSVSREKKERFSLILESASTNQTSMYLCASSGGHRPGEQYFGPGTRLTVT.

The chain combines TRBV30 with TRBJ2-3, with 13 nucleotides matching TRBD2. This CDR3 is built from 16 residues. Germline CDR1 GTSNPN, CDR2 SVGIG (reference sequence). V trimming: 0 bases; J trimming: 6 bases; junction bases outside the gene matches: 6. DNA for the CDR3: TGTGCCTGGAGTGTGGGGACTAGCGGGGCCGCGGATACGCAGTATTTT. It specifies CAWSVGTSGAADTQYF.

This clone was seen more than once but under ten times. V is TRBV10-3 and J is TRBJ2-2; D call uncertain. The CDR3 contains 13 residues. Trimming removed 0 bases at V and 7 bases at J, with 6 bases between. Looked up from germline, CDR1 is ENHRY and CDR2 is SYGVKD. CDR3 DNA: TGTGCCATCAGTGAGTCCGGCGGCGGGGAGCTGTTTTTT. This codes for CAISESGGGELFF.

The CDR3 coding sequence is TGTGCCAGCAGCGGGAGGGCGAGGGGCTACACCTTC. Translating gives CASSGRARGYTF. This chain uses TRBV2 with TRBJ1-2; D uncertain. The ends were cut back, 6 bases at V and 8 bases at J, with 13 bases in the middle. The CDR3 length is 12 residues. CDR1 and CDR2 from the germline V gene are SNHLY and FYNNEI.

The chain combines TRBV7-8 with TRBJ2-5; D remains ambiguous. The CDR3 loop spans 15 amino acids. The V end lost 2 bases, the J end lost 2 bases, and 12 bases lay between the germline ends. Germline lookup yields CDR1 SGHVS and CDR2 FQNEAQ. In nucleotides, the CDR3 is TGTGCCAGCAGCTTACGGTCAGGTAATCAAGAGACCCAGTACTTC. Protein: CASSLRSGNQETQYF.

The chain is built from TRBV5-1 and TRBJ2-6; 9 nucleotides align to TRBD1. The CDR3 has 17 amino acids. The germline gives CDR1 SGHRS, CDR2 YFSETQ. After removal of 4 bases from V and 1 base from J, the junction contained 6 bases not matched to a gene. CDR3 sequence: CASSLGTGSSGANVLTF. As DNA, the CDR3 is TGCGCCAGCAGCCTAGGGACAGGGTCATCTGGGGCCAACGTCCTGACTTTC. Combining the CDR3 with reference TRBV5-1 and TRBJ2-6 gives the whole variable domain KAGVTQTPRYLIKTRGQQVTLSCSPISGHRSVSWYQQTPGQGLQFLFEYFSETQRNKGNFPGRFSGRQFSNSRSEMNVSTLELGDSALYLCASSLGTGSSGANVLTFGAGSRLTVL.

The V and J genes are TRBV28 and TRBJ1-3; TRBD1 agrees at 10 bases. With 3 bases clipped from V and 5 bases from J, the junction kept 7 bases outside the gene matches. This CDR3 is 16 amino acids long. From germline, CDR1 is MDHEN and CDR2 SYDVKM. The CDR3 bases are TGTGCCAGCAGTTTGCCTCCGGGACAGGGGAGAAACACCATATATTTT. This sequence encodes CASSLPPGQGRNTIYF.

This clone was picked up a small number of times. The chain recombines TRBV7-9 with TRBJ2-3, with D maybe TRBD2 (7 bases). CDR1 and CDR2 (germline): SEHNR, FQNEAQ (reference sequence). The V end lost 3 bases, the J end lost 0 bases, and 13 bases lay between the germline ends. This CDR3 spans 16 amino acids. The CDR3 DNA sequence: TGTGCCAGCAGCTTCAGGGGCGGGGGTAGCACAGATACGCAGTATTTT. Its protein product is CASSFRGGGSTDTQYF.

This chain uses TRBV10-3 with TRBJ2-2, with 9 bases matching TRBD1. The junction had 1 base not matched to a gene; V was cut back by 5 bases and J by 0 bases. Germline V CDR1 and CDR2: ENHRY, SYGVKD. The CDR3 consists of 15 residues. The CDR3 spells CAISRQGANTGELFF. In nucleotides, the CDR3 is TGTGCCATCAGTAGACAGGGGGCGAACACCGGGGAGCTGTTTTTT.

The V and J genes are TRBV6-5 and TRBJ2-2; D remains unclear. The CDR3 contains 14 residues. The germline CDR1 and CDR2 sequences are MNHEY and SVGAGI. Trimming stripped 6 bases from V and 3 bases from J, with 11 bases between. CDR3 protein: CASRSTGDTGELFF. The CDR3 DNA follows: TGTGCCAGCAGGAGCACGGGTGACACCGGGGAGCTGTTTTTT.

The chain joins TRBV6-5 to TRBJ1-1, with 7 bases fitting TRBD1. Germline trimming cut 6 bases from V and 4 bases from J; bases unmatched to any gene: 8. The CDR3 sequence is 14 residues long. The germline CDR1 and CDR2 sequences are MNHEY and SVGAGI. CDR3 in amino acids: CASRSTGDSTEAFF. The CDR3 DNA reads TGTGCCAGCAGGTCCACAGGGGATTCCACTGAAGCTTTCTTT.

The CDR3 sequence: CASSRGGRKNTEAFF. CDR3 bases: TGTGCCAGCAGCAGGGGGGGGAGGAAGAACACTGAAGCTTTCTTT. The V call is TRBV7-9, the J call TRBJ1-1; TRBD1 might be the D (6 bases). The CDR3 consists of 15 residues. Germline values: CDR1 SEHNR, CDR2 FQNEAQ (reference sequence). Trimming removed 5 bases from V and 1 base from J, with 14 bases in between.

This sequence joins TRBV5-8 and TRBJ1-2; D remains unclear. V lost 2 bases to trimming and J lost 2 bases, with 10 bases between them. The CDR3 contains 14 residues. The V gene's germline CDR1 is SGHTS and CDR2 YDEGEE. The CDR3 sequence: CASSFVSPNYGYTF. The CDR3 DNA reads as TGTGCCAGCAGCTTTGTGTCCCCGAACTATGGCTACACCTTC. The entire variable domain, with the rest obtained from reference TRBV5-8 and TRBJ1-2, is as follows: EAGVTQSPTHLIKTRGQQATLRCSPISGHTSVYWYQQALGLGLQFLLWYDEGEERNRGNFPPRFSGRQFPNYSSELNVNALELEDSALYLCASSFVSPNYGYTFGSGTRLTVV.

The sample holds one count of this clone. The rearrangement links TRBV5-6 to TRBJ2-6, with 10 bases matching TRBD2. The CDR3 contains 18 residues. Germline V lookup: CDR1 SGHDT, CDR2 YYEEEE. The V and J ends lost 6 bases and 0 bases, in that order; junction bases with no gene match: 9. The CDR3 bases are TGTGCCAGCAAGCTACTAGCGGGAACAAACTCTGGGGCCAACGTCCTGACTTTC. Encoded protein: CASKLLAGTNSGANVLTF.